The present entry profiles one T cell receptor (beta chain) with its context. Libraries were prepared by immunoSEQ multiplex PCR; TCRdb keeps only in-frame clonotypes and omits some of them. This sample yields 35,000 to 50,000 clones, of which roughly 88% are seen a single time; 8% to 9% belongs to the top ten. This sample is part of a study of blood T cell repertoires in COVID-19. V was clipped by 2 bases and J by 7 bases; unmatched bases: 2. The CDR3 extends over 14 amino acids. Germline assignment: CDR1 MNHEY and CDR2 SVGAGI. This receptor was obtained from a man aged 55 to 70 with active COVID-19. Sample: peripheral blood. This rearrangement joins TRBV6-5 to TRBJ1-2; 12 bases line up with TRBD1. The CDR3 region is CASSYGTGGAGYTF. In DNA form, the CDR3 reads TGTGCCAGCAGTTACGGGACAGGGGGCGCTGGCTACACCTTC.